One sample yielded the 25 T cell receptor beta chains listed below, sequenced in a study of breast tumors, draining lymph nodes, adjacent tissues. TCRdb reprocessed the multiplex PCR reads via MiXCR and lists one record per CDR3 protein. The table has roughly 260,000 distinct CDR3 sequences, around 31% seen once. Axillary draining lymph nodes of breast cancer patients supplied the node samples. What was sequenced was axillary lymph node tissue. These TCRs come from a female donor with breast cancer. Some clones in this sample may be carry-over from other donors' samples.

This clonotype was seen a handful of times. A much larger clonotype is one base distant, so this may be a read error. CDR3 coding DNA: TGTGCCAGCAGCGCCTCCGCGTCGGTGCAGCTCGGAACCACCATATATTTT. Encoded protein: CASSASASVQLGTTIYF. V usage is TRBV9 and J usage is TRBJ1-3; D gene uncertain. From germline, CDR1 is SGDLS and CDR2 YYNGEE. The CDR3 is made up of 17 amino acids.

For this clonotype: A clone one base away is much larger, so this may be a read error. The V and J genes are TRBV9 and TRBJ2-5; tentative D call: TRBD2 (6 bases). Germline V lookup: CDR1 SGDLS, CDR2 YYNGEE. This CDR3 is built from 15 residues. CDR3 in DNA: TGTGCCAGCAGCGTAGCAGCTGCGGGGCAAGAGACCCCGTACTTC. Translation gives CASSVAAAGQETPYF.

This clonotype was picked up many times. V is TRBV7-2 and J is TRBJ1-4, with 12 positions matching TRBD1. There are 17 residues in the CDR3. The germline gives CDR1 SGHTA, CDR2 FQGNSA. V lost 5 bases to trimming and J lost 7 bases; unmatched junction nucleotides: 11. CDR3 in DNA: TGTGCCAGCAGCCAGGGACAGGGGGCCTGGCAGGGTGAAAAACTGTTTTTT. Its protein is CASSQGQGAWQGEKLFF.

This chain uses TRBV24-1 with TRBJ2-5, with 7 bases matching TRBD2. Germline loops: CDR1 KGHDR, CDR2 SFDVKD. The CDR3 runs 20 residues. V lost 2 bases and J lost 1; bases outside the gene matches: 18. CDR3 coding DNA: TGTGCCACCAGTGATTCCCGGAGGGCGGGAGTATCAGGGCCCCAAGAGACCCAGTACTTC. It yields the protein CATSDSRRAGVSGPQETQYF.

Ten or more counts support this clonotype. The chain joins TRBV20-1 to TRBJ2-5; 8 nucleotides line up with TRBD2. The CDR3 consists of 16 residues. CDR1 and CDR2 from the germline V gene are DFQATT and SNEGSKA (reference sequence). Trimming cost V 2 bases and J 5 bases; bases outside gene matches: 13. The chain's CDR3 is CSARKAGAGDAETQYF. Here the CDR3 DNA reads TGCAGTGCTAGAAAGGCGGGAGCGGGAGATGCGGAGACCCAGTACTTC.

In its sample, this clonotype was seen once. V is TRBV20-1 and J is TRBJ2-5; 8 bases agree with TRBD1. CDR1 is DFQATT and CDR2 is SNEGSKA in the germline V gene (reference sequence). V shed 6 bases and J 9 bases; nucleotides not matched to a gene: 18. The CDR3 length is 15 residues. The CDR3 nucleotides are TGCAGTGCACTGCCGGGACAGGCGGCCGATCAGCCCCAGTACTTC. Translated, it gives CSALPGQAADQPQYF.

Ten or more counts support this clonotype. The chain combines TRBV7-3 with TRBJ2-1; 10 bases fit TRBD2. The junction had 6 bases not matched to a gene; V was cut back by 3 bases and J by 4 bases. The CDR3 is made up of 16 amino acids. CDR1 is SGHTA, CDR2 FQGTGA, per germline. The CDR3 loop is CASSLTGTSAYNEQFF. The CDR3 nucleotides read TGTGCCAGCAGCTTGACAGGGACTAGCGCATACAATGAGCAGTTCTTC.

This clonotype showed up many times. This chain links TRBV25-1 with TRBJ1-6; 9 nucleotides line up with TRBD1. J gave up 9 bases and V 1 base, and 10 bases lay outside the gene matches. CDR3 length equals 17 residues. In germline, CDR1 is MGHDK, CDR2 SYGVNS. CDR3 sequence: CASSESPPGQGASPLHF. CDR3 bases: TGTGCCAGCAGTGAATCCCCCCCGGGACAGGGTGCTTCACCCCTCCACTTT.

In its sample, this clonotype was seen many times. V usage is TRBV6-5 and J usage is TRBJ2-2; the D is unclear. V dropped 2 bases and J dropped 4 bases, with 5 bases sitting between them. This CDR3 spans 13 amino acids. Germline V lookup: CDR1 MNHEY, CDR2 SVGAGI. The CDR3 spells CASSYVVTGELFF. DNA of the CDR3: TGTGCCAGCAGTTACGTAGTCACCGGGGAGCTGTTTTTT.

The genes are TRBV6-1 and TRBJ2-7; D not certain. CDR3 length: 13 amino acids. Germline V lookup: CDR1 MNHNS, CDR2 SASEGT. Trimming left V 3 bases short and J 2 bases short, with 8 bases between. Here the CDR3 reads CASSDRNPYEQYF. In nucleotides, the CDR3 is TGTGCCAGCAGTGATCGTAACCCCTACGAGCAGTACTTC.

The table lists this clonotype with many counts. This chain connects TRBV7-2 to TRBJ2-5; TRBD2 matches at 8 bases. J lost 5 bases, V lost 7 bases, and 9 bases had no gene match. Germline V CDR1 and CDR2: SGHTA, FQGNSA. The CDR3 is 14 amino acids. CDR3 in amino acids: CASTRAGRGETQYF. The CDR3 DNA follows: TGTGCCAGCACCCGGGCCGGGAGGGGTGAGACCCAGTACTTC. Combining the CDR3 with reference TRBV7-2 and TRBJ2-5 gives the whole variable domain GAGVSQSPSNKVTEKGKDVELRCDPISGHTALYWYRQSLGQGLEFLIYFQGNSAPDKSGLPSDRFSAERTGGSVSTLTIQRTQQEDSAVYLCASTRAGRGETQYFGPGTRLLVL.

This clonotype was detected many times. The genes are TRBV20-1 and TRBJ2-1; 10 nucleotides match TRBD2. With 3 bases clipped from V and 4 bases from J, the junction kept 3 bases outside the gene matches. The germline CDR1 and CDR2 sequences are DFQATT and SNEGSKA (reference sequence). This CDR3 spans 14 amino acids. The CDR3 nucleotides are TGCAGTGCTAGGGGACTAGCGACTTACAATGAGCAGTTCTTC. It is translated as CSARGLATYNEQFF.

This clonotype was seen many times. This chain uses TRBV20-1 with TRBJ2-7, with TRBD2 as a possible D gene (6 bases). This CDR3 has 15 residues. The V end lost 4 bases, the J end lost 3 bases, and 19 bases lay between the germline ends. The germline CDR1 and CDR2 sequences are DFQATT and SNEGSKA (reference sequence). CDR3 in DNA: TGCAGTGCTAAGGCCCCGTTGGACTACGTCTACGAGCAGTACTTC. Translation gives CSAKAPLDYVYEQYF.

About this clonotype itself: A much larger clone sits a single nucleotide away, making a read error possible. CDR3 in DNA: TGCAGTGCTAGTCCTCCTGGAAACACCACATATTTT. The encoded protein is CSASPPGNTTYF. This sequence joins TRBV20-1 and TRBJ1-3; D is uncertain. The germline V gene encodes CDR1 DFQATT and CDR2 SNEGSKA (reference sequence). There are 12 residues in the CDR3.

Many counts were recorded for this clonotype. The chain has TRBV6-6 and TRBJ2-3; 8 nucleotides match TRBD2. Germline CDR1 is MNHNY and CDR2 is SVGAGI (reference sequence). The trim removed 5 bases at V and 2 bases at J, leaving 6 bases unmatched. The CDR3 length is 15 residues. The CDR3 protein is CASSTVAGTTDTQYF. In DNA, the CDR3 is TGTGCCAGCAGTACAGTAGCGGGGACCACAGATACGCAGTATTTT.

Notes on this clonotype: A much bigger clone sits one base away, suggesting this may be a read error. The chain employs TRBV6-2 or TRBV6-3 and TRBJ2-7, with D tentatively TRBD1 or TRBD2 (5 bases each). Germline CDR1 and CDR2: MNHEY and SVGEGT. CDR3 length: 11 residues. The chain's CDR3 is CASGYGAEQYF. DNA for the CDR3: TGTGCCAGCGGTTACGGGGCCGAGCAGTACTTC.

Details on this clonotype: With a much larger clone just one base away, this may be a read error. This rearrangement joins TRBV4-1 to TRBJ2-2, with D tentatively TRBD1 (5 bases). The CDR3 runs 14 residues. CDR1 is MGHRA and CDR2 is YSYEKL in the germline V gene. V gave up 3 bases and J gave up 3 bases, with 8 bases separating them. CDR3 sequence reads: CASSQDKDTGELFF. The CDR3 nucleotides read TGCGCCAGCAGCCAGGACAAGGACACCGGGGAGCTGTTTTTT.

This clonotype was detected many times. The chain is built from TRBV6-6 and TRBJ2-7; 7 nucleotides match TRBD2. Germline V gives CDR1 MNHNY, CDR2 SVGAGI (reference sequence). This CDR3 region has 13 residues. V gave up 6 bases and J gave up 4 bases; unmatched junction bases: 6. This chain's CDR3 is CASSGPSGYEQYF. The CDR3 DNA follows: TGTGCCAGCAGCGGTCCTAGCGGTTACGAGCAGTACTTC.

As concerns this clonotype: This may arise from a read error, as a much more abundant clone is one base away. CDR3 sequence reads: CASSLTLAGASYEHYF. CDR3 sequence (DNA): TGTGCCAGCAGCTTAACCTTGGCAGGGGCATCCTACGAGCACTACTTC. V and J are TRBV11-3 and TRBJ2-7; D perhaps matches TRBD1 (6 bases). The CDR3 sequence is 16 residues long. Germline-derived CDR1 and CDR2 are SGHNT and YENEEA.

In this sample, this clonotype turned up a few times. The rearrangement joins TRBV12-3 or TRBV12-4 to TRBJ2-7; 9 nucleotides match TRBD2. The CDR3 has 18 amino acids. With 5 bases clipped from V and 3 bases from J, the junction kept 17 bases outside the gene matches. The CDR3 region is CASSPPTSGFNFYYEQYF. The CDR3 DNA follows: TGTGCCAGCAGTCCCCCGACTAGCGGTTTTAACTTTTACTACGAGCAGTACTTC.

This clonotype was found many times. The chain has TRBV6-5 and TRBJ1-2; 8 bases match TRBD1. V shed 7 bases and J 7 bases; nucleotides not matched to a gene: 5. Germline V lookup: CDR1 MNHEY, CDR2 SVGAGI. The CDR3 runs 12 residues. In nucleotides, the CDR3 is TGTGCCAGCACCAACCAGGGGGCTGGCTACACCTTC. Its translation is CASTNQGAGYTF.

This clonotype was detected only a few times. The chain links TRBV15 to TRBJ1-1, with TRBD1 matching over 7 bases. The CDR3 has 12 residues. Trimming took 6 bases from V and 7 from J; bases not matched to a gene: 5. Germline CDR1 LNHNV, CDR2 YYDKDF (reference sequence). The CDR3 DNA sequence: TGTGCCACCAGTAGACAGGGAATTGAAGCTTTCTTT. Its translation: CATSRQGIEAFF.

This clonotype was counted at least ten times. The rearrangement joins TRBV19 to TRBJ2-3; TRBD2 matches at 13 bases. The CDR3 sequence is 16 residues long. From germline, CDR1 is LNHDA and CDR2 SQIVND (reference sequence). J was trimmed by 2 bases and V by 5 bases; bases with no gene match: 4. DNA for the CDR3: TGTGCCAGTAGTGTACTAGCGGGAGGGCCCACAGATACGCAGTATTTT. It specifies CASSVLAGGPTDTQYF.

The chain combines TRBV15 with TRBJ1-1; tentative D call: TRBD1 (5 bases). Trimming removed 3 bases from V and 0 bases from J, with 8 bases in between. Germline V gives CDR1 LNHNV, CDR2 YYDKDF (reference sequence). The CDR3 runs 14 residues. CDR3: CATSRGGLNTEAFF. The DNA of the CDR3 is TGTGCCACCAGCAGGGGGGGGTTGAACACTGAAGCTTTCTTT.

This clonotype occurred many times. V is TRBV7-2 and J is TRBJ2-5; 12 positions agree with TRBD2. CDR1 and CDR2 from the germline V gene are SGHTA and FQGNSA. The CDR3 has 16 amino acids. Germline trimming cut 4 bases from V and 4 bases from J; bases unmatched to any gene: 7. The CDR3: CASSSQLAGGLETQYF. As DNA, the CDR3 is TGTGCCAGCAGCTCCCAACTAGCGGGAGGCCTAGAGACCCAGTACTTC.